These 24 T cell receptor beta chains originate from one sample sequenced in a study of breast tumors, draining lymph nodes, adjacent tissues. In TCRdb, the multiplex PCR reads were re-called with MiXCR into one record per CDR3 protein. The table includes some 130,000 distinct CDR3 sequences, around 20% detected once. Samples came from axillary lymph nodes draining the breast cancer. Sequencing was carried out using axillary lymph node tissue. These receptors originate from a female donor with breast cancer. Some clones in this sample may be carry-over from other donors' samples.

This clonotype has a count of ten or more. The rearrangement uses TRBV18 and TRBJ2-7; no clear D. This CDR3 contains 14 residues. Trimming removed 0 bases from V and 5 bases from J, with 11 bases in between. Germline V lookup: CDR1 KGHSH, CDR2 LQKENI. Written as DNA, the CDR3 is TGTGCCAGCTCACCACCGTACGGCGCGGACGAGCAGTACTTC. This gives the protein CASSPPYGADEQYF.

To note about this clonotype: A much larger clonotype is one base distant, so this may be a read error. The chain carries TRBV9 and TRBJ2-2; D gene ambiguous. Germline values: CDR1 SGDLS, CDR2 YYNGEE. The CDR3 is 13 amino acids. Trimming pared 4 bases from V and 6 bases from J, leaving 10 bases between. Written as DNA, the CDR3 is TGTGCCAGCAGCATACTTGGGGCCGGGGAGCTGTTTTTT. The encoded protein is CASSILGAGELFF.

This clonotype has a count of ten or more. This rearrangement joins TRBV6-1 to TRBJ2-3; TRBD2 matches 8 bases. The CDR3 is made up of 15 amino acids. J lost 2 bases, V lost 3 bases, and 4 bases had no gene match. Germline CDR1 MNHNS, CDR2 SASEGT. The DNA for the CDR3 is TGTGCCAGCAGTGACGGCGGGGGGTCCACAGATACGCAGTATTTT. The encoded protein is CASSDGGGSTDTQYF.

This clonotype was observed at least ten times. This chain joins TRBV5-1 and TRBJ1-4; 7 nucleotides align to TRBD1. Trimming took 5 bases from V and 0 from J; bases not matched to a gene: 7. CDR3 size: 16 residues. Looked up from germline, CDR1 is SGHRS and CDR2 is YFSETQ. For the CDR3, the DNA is TGCGCCAGCAGTTCCGGACAGGACACAACTAATGAAAAACTGTTTTTT. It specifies CASSSGQDTTNEKLFF.

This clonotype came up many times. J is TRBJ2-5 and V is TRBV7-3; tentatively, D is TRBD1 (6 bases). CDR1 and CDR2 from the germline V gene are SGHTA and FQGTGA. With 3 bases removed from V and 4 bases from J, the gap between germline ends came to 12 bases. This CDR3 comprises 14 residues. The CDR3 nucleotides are TGTGCCAGCAGCTTGACAGGTTACCGAGAGACCCAGTACTTC. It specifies CASSLTGYRETQYF.

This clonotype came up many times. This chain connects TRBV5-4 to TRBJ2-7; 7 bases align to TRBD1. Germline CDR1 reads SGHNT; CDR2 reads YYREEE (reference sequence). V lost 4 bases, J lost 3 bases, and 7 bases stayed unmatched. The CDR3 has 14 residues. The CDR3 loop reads CASSVGTEIYEQYF. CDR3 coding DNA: TGTGCCAGCAGCGTCGGGACAGAGATCTACGAGCAGTACTTC.

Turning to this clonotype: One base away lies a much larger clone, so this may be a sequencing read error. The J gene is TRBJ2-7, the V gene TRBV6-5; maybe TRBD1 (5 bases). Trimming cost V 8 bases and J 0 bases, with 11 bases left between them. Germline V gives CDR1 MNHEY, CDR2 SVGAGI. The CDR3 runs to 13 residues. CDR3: CASQIRASYEQYF. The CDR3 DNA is TGTGCCAGCCAGATCAGGGCCTCCTACGAGCAGTACTTC.

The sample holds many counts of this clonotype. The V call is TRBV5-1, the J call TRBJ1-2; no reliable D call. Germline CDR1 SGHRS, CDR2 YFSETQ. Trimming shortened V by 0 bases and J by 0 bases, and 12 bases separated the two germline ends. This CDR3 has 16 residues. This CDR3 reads CASSLDGDWANYGYTF. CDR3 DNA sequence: TGCGCCAGCAGCTTGGATGGGGATTGGGCTAACTATGGCTACACCTTC.

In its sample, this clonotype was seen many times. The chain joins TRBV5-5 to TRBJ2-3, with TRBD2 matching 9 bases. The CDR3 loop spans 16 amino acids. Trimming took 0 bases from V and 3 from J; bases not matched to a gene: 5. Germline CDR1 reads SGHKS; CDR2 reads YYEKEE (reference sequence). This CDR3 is CASSLGSGGLTDTQYF. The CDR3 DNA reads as TGTGCCAGCAGCTTGGGGAGCGGGGGGCTGACAGATACGCAGTATTTT.

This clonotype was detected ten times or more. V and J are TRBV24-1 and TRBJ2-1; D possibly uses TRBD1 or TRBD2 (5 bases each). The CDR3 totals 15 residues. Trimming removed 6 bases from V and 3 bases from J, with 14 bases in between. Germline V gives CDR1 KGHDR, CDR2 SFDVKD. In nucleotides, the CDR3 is TGTGCCACCAGTCGGGGCAAGAGGTACTACAATGAGCAGTTCTTC. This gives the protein CATSRGKRYYNEQFF.

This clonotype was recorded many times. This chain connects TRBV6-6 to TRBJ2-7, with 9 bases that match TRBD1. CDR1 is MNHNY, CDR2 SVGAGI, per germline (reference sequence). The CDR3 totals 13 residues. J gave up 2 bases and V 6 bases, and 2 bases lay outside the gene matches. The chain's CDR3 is CASRDRGAYEQYF. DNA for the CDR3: TGTGCCAGCAGAGACAGGGGGGCCTACGAGCAGTACTTC.

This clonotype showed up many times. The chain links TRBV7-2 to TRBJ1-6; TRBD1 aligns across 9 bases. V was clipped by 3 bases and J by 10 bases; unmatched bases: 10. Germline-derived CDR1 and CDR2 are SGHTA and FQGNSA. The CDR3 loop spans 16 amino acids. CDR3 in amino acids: CASSFQTQGAGSPLHF. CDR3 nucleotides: TGTGCCAGCAGCTTCCAAACACAGGGGGCCGGATCACCCCTCCACTTT. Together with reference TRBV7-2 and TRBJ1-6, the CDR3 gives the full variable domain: GAGVSQSPSNKVTEKGKDVELRCDPISGHTALYWYRQSLGQGLEFLIYFQGNSAPDKSGLPSDRFSAERTGGSVSTLTIQRTQQEDSAVYLCASSFQTQGAGSPLHFGNGTRLTVT.

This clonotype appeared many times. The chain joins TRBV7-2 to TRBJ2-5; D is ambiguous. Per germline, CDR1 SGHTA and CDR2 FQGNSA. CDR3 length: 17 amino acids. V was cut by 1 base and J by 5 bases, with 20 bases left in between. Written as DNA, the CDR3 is TGTGCCAGCAGCTTAGTTGTTTCAGTACCCCTTTATGAGACCCAGTACTTC. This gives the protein CASSLVVSVPLYETQYF. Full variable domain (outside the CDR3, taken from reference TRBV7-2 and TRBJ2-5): GAGVSQSPSNKVTEKGKDVELRCDPISGHTALYWYRQSLGQGLEFLIYFQGNSAPDKSGLPSDRFSAERTGGSVSTLTIQRTQQEDSAVYLCASSLVVSVPLYETQYFGPGTRLLVL.

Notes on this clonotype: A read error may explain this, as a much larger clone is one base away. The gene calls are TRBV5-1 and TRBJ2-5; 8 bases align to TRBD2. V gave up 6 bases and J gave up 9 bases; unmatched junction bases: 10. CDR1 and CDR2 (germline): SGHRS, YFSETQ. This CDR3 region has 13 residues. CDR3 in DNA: TGCGCCAGCAAGACAGCGGGAGTTGAGGCCCAGTACTTC. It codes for CASKTAGVEAQYF. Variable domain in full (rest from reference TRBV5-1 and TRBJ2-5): KAGVTQTPRYLIKTRGQQVTLSCSPISGHRSVSWYQQTPGQGLQFLFEYFSETQRNKGNFPGRFSGRQFSNSRSEMNVSTLELGDSALYLCASKTAGVEAQYFGPGTRLLVL.

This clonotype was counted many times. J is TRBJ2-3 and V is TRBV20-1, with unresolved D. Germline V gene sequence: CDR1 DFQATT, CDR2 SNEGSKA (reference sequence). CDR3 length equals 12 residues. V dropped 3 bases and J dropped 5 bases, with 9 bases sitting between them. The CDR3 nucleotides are TGCAGTGCTAGGTCTCTAAGAGATACGCAGTATTTT. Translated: CSARSLRDTQYF.

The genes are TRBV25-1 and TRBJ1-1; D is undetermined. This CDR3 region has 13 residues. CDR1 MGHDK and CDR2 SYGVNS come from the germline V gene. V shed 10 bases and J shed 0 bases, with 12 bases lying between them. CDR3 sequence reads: CATRTKVNTEAFF. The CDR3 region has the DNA TGTGCCACCAGAACAAAGGTGAACACTGAAGCTTTCTTT.

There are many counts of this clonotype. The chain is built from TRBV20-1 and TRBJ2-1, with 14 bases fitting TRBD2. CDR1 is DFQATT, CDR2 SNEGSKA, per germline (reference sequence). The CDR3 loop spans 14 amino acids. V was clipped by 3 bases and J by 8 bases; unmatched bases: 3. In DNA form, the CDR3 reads TGCAGTGCTAGGACTAGCGGGGGGGGGGATGAGCAGTTCTTC. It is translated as CSARTSGGGDEQFF.

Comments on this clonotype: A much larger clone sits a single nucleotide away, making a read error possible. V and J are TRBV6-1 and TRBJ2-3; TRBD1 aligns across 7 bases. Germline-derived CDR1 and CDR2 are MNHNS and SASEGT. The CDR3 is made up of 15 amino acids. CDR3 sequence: CASSGRDRSTDMQYF. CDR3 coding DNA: TGTGCCAGCAGTGGCCGGGACAGAAGCACAGATATGCAGTATTTT.

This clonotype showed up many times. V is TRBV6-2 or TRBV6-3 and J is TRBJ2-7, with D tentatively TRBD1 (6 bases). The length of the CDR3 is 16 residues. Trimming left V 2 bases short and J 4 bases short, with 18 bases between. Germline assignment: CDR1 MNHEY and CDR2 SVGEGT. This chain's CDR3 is CASSYASTGRYYEQYF. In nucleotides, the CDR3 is TGTGCCAGCAGTTACGCGAGTACAGGGAGATATTACGAGCAGTACTTC.

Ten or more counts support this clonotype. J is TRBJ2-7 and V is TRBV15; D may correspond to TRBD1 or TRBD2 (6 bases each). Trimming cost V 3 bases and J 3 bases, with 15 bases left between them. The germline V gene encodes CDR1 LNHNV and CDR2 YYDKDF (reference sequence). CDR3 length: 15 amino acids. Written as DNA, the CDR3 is TGTGCCACCAGCAGCCCCCCGGGGGCCAACTACGAGCAGTACTTC. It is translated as CATSSPPGANYEQYF.

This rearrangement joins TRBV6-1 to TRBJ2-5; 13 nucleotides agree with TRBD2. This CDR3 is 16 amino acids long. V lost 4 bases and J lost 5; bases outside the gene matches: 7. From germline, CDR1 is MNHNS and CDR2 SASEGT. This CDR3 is CASSGRLAGGRETQYF. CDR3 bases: TGTGCCAGCAGTGGAAGACTAGCGGGGGGTCGTGAGACCCAGTACTTC.

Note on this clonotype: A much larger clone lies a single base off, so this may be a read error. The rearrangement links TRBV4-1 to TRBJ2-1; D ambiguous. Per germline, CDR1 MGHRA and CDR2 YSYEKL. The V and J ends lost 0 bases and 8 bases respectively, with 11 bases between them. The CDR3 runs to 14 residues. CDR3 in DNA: TGCGCCAGCAGCCAAGATGGTCTGGCCGATGAGCAGTTCTTC. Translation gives CASSQDGLADEQFF.

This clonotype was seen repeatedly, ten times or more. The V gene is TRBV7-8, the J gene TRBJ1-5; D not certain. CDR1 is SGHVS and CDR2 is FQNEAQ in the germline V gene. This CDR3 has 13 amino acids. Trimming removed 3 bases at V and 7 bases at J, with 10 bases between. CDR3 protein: CASSFGVGQPQHF. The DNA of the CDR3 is TGTGCCAGCAGCTTTGGGGTCGGACAGCCCCAGCATTTT.

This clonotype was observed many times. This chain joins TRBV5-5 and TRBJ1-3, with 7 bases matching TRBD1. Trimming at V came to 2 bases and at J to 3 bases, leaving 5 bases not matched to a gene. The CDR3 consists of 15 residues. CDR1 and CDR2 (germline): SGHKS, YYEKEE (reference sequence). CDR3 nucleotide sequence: TGTGCCAGCAGCTTCCAGGGACAGTATGGAAACACCATATATTTT. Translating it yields CASSFQGQYGNTIYF. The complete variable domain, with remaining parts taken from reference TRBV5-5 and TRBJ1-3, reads DAGVTQSPTHLIKTRGQQVTLRCSPISGHKSVSWYQQVLGQGPQFIFQYYEKEERGRGNFPDRFSARQFPNYSSELNVNALLLGDSALYLCASSFQGQYGNTIYFGEGSWLTVV.